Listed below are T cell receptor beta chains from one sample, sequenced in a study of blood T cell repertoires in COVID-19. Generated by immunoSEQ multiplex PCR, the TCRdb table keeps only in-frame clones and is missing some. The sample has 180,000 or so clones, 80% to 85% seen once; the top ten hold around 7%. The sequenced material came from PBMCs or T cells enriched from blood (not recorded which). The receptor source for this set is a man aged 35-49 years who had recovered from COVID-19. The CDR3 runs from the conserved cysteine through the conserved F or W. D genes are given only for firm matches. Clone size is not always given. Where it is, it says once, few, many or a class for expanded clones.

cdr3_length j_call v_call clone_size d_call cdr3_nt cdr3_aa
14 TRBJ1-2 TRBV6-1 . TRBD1 TGTGCCAGCAGTGAAGCGGGACAGGGGTATGGCTACACCTTC CASSEAGQGYGYTF
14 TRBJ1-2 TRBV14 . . TGTGCCAGCAGCCAAGTGGGAGATTTCTATGGCTACACCTTC CASSQVGDFYGYTF
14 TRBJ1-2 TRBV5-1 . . TGCGCCAGCAGCTTGGTAACAGCTAACTATGGCTACACCTTC CASSLVTANYGYTF
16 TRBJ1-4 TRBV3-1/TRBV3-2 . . TGTGCCAGCAGCCAAGCCGGAACAGGGACTAATGAAAAACTGTTTTTT CASSQAGTGTNEKLFF
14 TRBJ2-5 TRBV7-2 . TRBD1 TGTGCCAGCAGCCCCTGGGACAGGGGGGAGACCCAGTACTTC CASSPWDRGETQYF
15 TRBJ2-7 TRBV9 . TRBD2 TGTGCCAGCAGCCTTGGGACTAGACTAATCTACGAGCAGTACTTC CASSLGTRLIYEQYF
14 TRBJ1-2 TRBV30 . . TGTGCCTGGAGTGTAGGACAGTATAACTATGGCTACACCTTC CAWSVGQYNYGYTF
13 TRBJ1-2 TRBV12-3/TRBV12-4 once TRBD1 TGTGCCAGCAGATTGACAGGGGACTATGGCTACACCTTC CASRLTGDYGYTF
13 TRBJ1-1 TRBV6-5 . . TGTGCCAGCAGTTCCAGCGGGGTTGGGGAAGCTTTCTTT CASSSSGVGEAFF
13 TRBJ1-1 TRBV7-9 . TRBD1 TGTGCCAGCAGCTTCGACAGGGACCCTGAAGCTTTCTTT CASSFDRDPEAFF
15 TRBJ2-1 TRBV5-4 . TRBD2 TGTGCCAGCAGCCCCTCTAGCGGGGCTGTGAATGAGCAGTTCTTC CASSPSSGAVNEQFF
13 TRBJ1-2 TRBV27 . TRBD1 TGTGCCAGCAGCCGTGACAGGGGGCTTGGCTACACCTTC CASSRDRGLGYTF
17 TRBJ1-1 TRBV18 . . TGTGCCAGCTCACCGCGCGTTCTTTCCGCGGCGAACACTGAAGCTTTCTTT CASSPRVLSAANTEAFF
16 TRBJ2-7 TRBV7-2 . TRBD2 TGTGCCAGCAGCTTAGAGGGACTAGCGGGAGAATACGAGCAGTACTTC CASSLEGLAGEYEQYF
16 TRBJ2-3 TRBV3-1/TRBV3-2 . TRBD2 TGTGCCAGCAGCCAAGATAGCGGGGGACTAGCGGGGGGACAAGCTTTT CASSQDSGGLAGGQAF
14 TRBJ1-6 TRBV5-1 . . TGCGCCAGCAGCGACCAGGGTCCCATTTCACCCCTCCACTTT CASSDQGPISPLHF
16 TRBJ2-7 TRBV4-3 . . TGCGCCAGCAGCCAAGTGTGGGACACAAGGTCCGGGGAGCAGTACTTC CASSQVWDTRSGEQYF
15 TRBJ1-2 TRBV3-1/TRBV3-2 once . TGTGCCAGCAGCCGGGCACTTTCCTCATTCTATGGCTACACCTTC CASSRALSSFYGYTF
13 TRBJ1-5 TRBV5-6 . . TGTGCCAGCAGCTTGAGACAAGAGAATTTCCAGCATTTT CASSLRQENFQHF
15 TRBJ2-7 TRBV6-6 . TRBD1 TGTGCCAGCAACGACGACACCCAGGGGGCCTACGAGCAGTACTTC CASNDDTQGAYEQYF
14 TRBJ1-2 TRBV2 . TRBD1 TGTGCCAGCACCGAATTTGACAGGGGGAGTGGCTACACCTTC CASTEFDRGSGYTF
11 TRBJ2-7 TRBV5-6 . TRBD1 TGTGCCAGCAGCTTACAGGGGGAGCAGTACTTC CASSLQGEQYF
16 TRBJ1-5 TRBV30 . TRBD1 TGTGCCTGGAGTGTCGGGGGACAGGGGGTAAATCAGCCCCAGCATTTT CAWSVGGQGVNQPQHF
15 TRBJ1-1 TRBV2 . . TGTGCCAGCAGTACCCGGGGAGGGGTACGCACTGAAGCTTTCTTT CASSTRGGVRTEAFF
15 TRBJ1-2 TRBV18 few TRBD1 TGTGCCAGCTCACCGCCGGGACAGGGACCCTATGGCTACACCTTC CASSPPGQGPYGYTF
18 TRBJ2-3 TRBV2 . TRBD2 TGTGCCAGCAGCGTCAGTGGGGCAAGCGGGGGGTACACAGATACGCAGTATTTT CASSVSGASGGYTDTQYF
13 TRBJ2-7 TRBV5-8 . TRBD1 TGTGCCAGCAGCAAGGACAGGGGCTACGAGCAGTACTTC CASSKDRGYEQYF
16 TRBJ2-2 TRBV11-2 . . TGTGCCAGCAGCTTAGAGGATCGAGGGAACACCGGGGAGCTGTTTTTT CASSLEDRGNTGELFF
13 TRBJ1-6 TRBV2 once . TGTGCCAGCAGGAGAGAGGCAAATTCACCCCTCCACTTT CASRREANSPLHF
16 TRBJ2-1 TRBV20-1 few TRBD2 TGCAGTGCTAGTACTGGTGGGACTAGCGGGTACAATGAGCAGTTCTTC CSASTGGTSGYNEQFF
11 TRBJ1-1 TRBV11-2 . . TGTGCCAGCCGCAGGGGAACTGAAGCTTTCTTT CASRRGTEAFF
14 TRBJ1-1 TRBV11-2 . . TGTGCCAGCAGCTTAACACATATGAACACTGAAGCTTTCTTT CASSLTHMNTEAFF
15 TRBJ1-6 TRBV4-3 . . TGCGCCAGCAGCCAAGATCGGGGAAGTGATTCACCCCTCCACTTT CASSQDRGSDSPLHF
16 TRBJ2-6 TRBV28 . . TGTGCCAGCAGTTTAAGGGGGTCCCCTGGGGCCAACGTCCTGACTTTC CASSLRGSPGANVLTF
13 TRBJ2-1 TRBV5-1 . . TGCGCCAGCAGGGTACAGCTGAACAATGAGCAGTTCTTC CASRVQLNNEQFF
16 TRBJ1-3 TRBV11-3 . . TGTGCCAGCAGCTCAGTAACAGGGCGCCCTGGAAACACCATATATTTT CASSSVTGRPGNTIYF
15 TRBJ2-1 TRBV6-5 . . TGTGCCAGCAGCAACAGGGACCGATGGTACAATGAGCAGTTCTTC CASSNRDRWYNEQFF
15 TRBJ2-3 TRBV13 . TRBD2 TGTGCCAGTATAACTCTAAGCGGGGGTCAGGATACGCAGTATTTT CASITLSGGQDTQYF
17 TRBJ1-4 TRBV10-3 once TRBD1 TGTGCCATCAGTGAGTTCGGGACAGGGGCTACTAATGAAAAACTGTTTTTT CAISEFGTGATNEKLFF
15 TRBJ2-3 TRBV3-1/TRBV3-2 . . TGTGCCAGCAGCCAAGATCCGAGCCACACAGATACGCAGTATTTT CASSQDPSHTDTQYF
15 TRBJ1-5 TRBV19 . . TGTGCCAGTAGGCCGGGGGGGAGAAGCAATCAGCCCCAGCATTTT CASRPGGRSNQPQHF
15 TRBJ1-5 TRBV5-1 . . TGCGCCAGCAGCTTGACGGGTCGGGGTAATCAGCCCCAGCATTTT CASSLTGRGNQPQHF
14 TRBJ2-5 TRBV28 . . TGTGCCAGCAGTTCACTGGTCATAGAAGAGACCCAGTACTTC CASSSLVIEETQYF
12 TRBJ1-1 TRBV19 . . TGTGCCAGTAGTGTCCCAGGGTCTGAAGCTTTCTTT CASSVPGSEAFF